Detailed here is one TCR beta chain. The target of this receptor is not known. Per-nucleotide qualities are absent, and no much larger clonotype sits a single base away. This entry belongs to a study of shared clonotypes between healthy human individuals (dated by TCRdb to 2019 to 2021). Turning to the overall study: The cohort comprised two women and a few men aged 18 to 49 years. For each donor, CD4 naive and CD4 memory were each run on three plates, CD8 naive on two plates, and CD8 memory on one plate. To estimate repertoire size and how much clonotypes are shared between individuals, the study performed deep sequencing of blood TCR repertoires from five healthy adults. To increase sequencing depth and limit assay-specific biases, TCR repertoire library preparation and sequencing were carried out by different laboratories using diverse techniques. Per donor, leukapheresis produced somewhere between about 0.94 and 9 billion PBMCs.

Using the deep immunoSEQ assay, multiplex PCR amplified TCR CDR3 regions from genomic DNA. Extracted genomic DNA from each cell subset was spread evenly across all wells of several immunoSEQ 96-well plates, with each plate serving as a replicate. For sorted subsets, each replicate PCR was loaded with around 200 ng genomic DNA, equivalent to 32,000 or so T cell genomes. The purified libraries were quantified using a Qubit 3.0 fluorometer, sized with a Bioanalyzer 2100, and then quantified again using the KAPA Library Quantification kit. Every immunoSEQ 96-well plate was sequenced on a separate single-read 150-cycle Illumina NextSeq 550 flow cell. Under the source paper's analysis protocol: Because only junctional sequences without quality scores were contained in the immunoSEQ output, filtering matching that applied to full-length reads could not be performed. Sequences were annotated with PyIR, a Python wrapper for IgBLAST v1.9, and V/J genes and CDR3 were assigned using IMGT germline references. Reads with weak V/J assignments (E-value above 1e-6), missing CDR3, stop codons, out-of-frame junctions, or ambiguous translated residues were removed. V3J clonotypes were defined as sequences sharing an identical inferred V gene, J gene, and CDR3 amino acid sequence. The percentage overlap between two repertoires was calculated by dividing the number of shared unique clonotypes by the size of the smaller repertoire. Repertoire richness was assessed with RTK rarefaction, the Chao1 estimator, and Recon v2.1 estimates of unobserved clonotypes. For all TCRbeta clonotypes obtained by the gDNA method from a few donors, generation probabilities were computed with OLGA. TCRdb mirrors the immuneACCESS table, restricted to in-frame sequences. Some clones are absent from its copies; in checked studies, under half trace to an unresolved V gene, and the reason for the others is unknown. Clonal size and the V and J genes are those of that table, whereas D and trimming came from the DNA. In all, the sample holds millions of clones, and 85% to 95% of those were seen once. The ten largest clones take up under 2% of the sample.

The research as a whole found: Because the study included only a small number of donors, the genetic and exposure-history diversity represented was limited. About 4.5% of naive CD4, 3% to 4% of naive CD8, about 2.5% of memory CD4, and 0.4% of memory CD8 clonotypes were shared across a handful of donors. Sampling was restricted to blood, and TCR repertoires in tissues likely differ from the TCR repertoires found in blood. Pairwise subsampling led to the expectation that sequencing depth would affect the degree of clonotype sharing among donors. Larger estimated clonotype richness was generally found for naive subsets than for memory subsets. Clonotypes shared by all four sorted-subset donors showed higher generation probabilities than non-shared clonotypes. Even with the large sequencing depth, rarefaction of the sorted-subset datasets indicated that sequencing was incomplete.

The CDR3 sequence holds 18 residues, the cysteine and phenylalanine included. Only the CDR3 part of the read is kept: 54 bases, read in frame from the first base. According to the germline V gene (reference sequence), CDR1 reads MNHEY and CDR2 reads SMNVEV. Germline trimming: 6 bases from V, 4 bases from J; junction bases outside gene matches: 17. For the CD8 naive samples, CD45RO-negative cells were positively selected for CCR7, yielding a CD45RA+CCR7+ population from which TemRA cells were excluded. The donors were healthy, HIV-negative adults who had no recently reported acute infections or vaccinations. Every donor was a Caucasian adult living in Nashville, Tennessee, USA. Blood was collected by leukapheresis, and PBMCs were isolated by Ficoll-Histopaque density gradient centrifugation and then cryopreserved in liquid nitrogen vapor phase. Analytical flow cytometry was used to check the purity and quantity of every magnetically sorted T cell population. Each sorted fraction had its genomic DNA isolated and then quantified by UV absorbance on a Nanodrop 2000c.

Recombination linked TRBV27 to TRBJ2-2, with 7 bases matching TRBD2. This TCR was recovered from a man aged 18 to 29 in good health. Some clones in this sample may be carry-over from other donors' samples. What was sequenced was naive CD8+ T cells from PBMCs. The sample's cell subset or site, from its label and the paper: CD45RA+CCR7+. The nucleotide sequence reads TGTGCCAGCAGCCCACTAAAAATGGCGGGAGTGAGCACCGGGGAGCTGTTTTTT. Its protein is CASSPLKMAGVSTGELFF.